This T cell receptor beta chain was recovered during a study of post-analysis software for immune sequencing data (dated by TCRdb to the mid-2010s). Background on the whole study: Relapsing-remitting, secondary progressive and progressive-relapsing multiple sclerosis were recorded as disease courses, and subtype annotation was lacking for some patients. The patient repertoires were compared against more than 10 previously published healthy control repertoires obtained from donors aged roughly 6 to 25 years. A subset of samples was prepared in parallel using single-end sample barcoding, then pooled and co-amplified after Illumina adapter ligation.

What the authors observed across the whole study: Significantly lower normalized Chao1 diversity was found in multiple sclerosis patients than in controls, suggesting substantial peripheral T-cell clonal expansion. The multiple sclerosis patient group was slightly younger than the control group. Direct clustering with F measure revealed strong co-clustering of samples prepared in the same batch, which led to a batch-effect correction. Patients showed significantly higher frequencies than controls for about 5 TRBV segments, among them TRBV5-6, TRBV5-1 and TRBV20-1.

Including cysteine and phenylalanine, the CDR3 has 15 amino acids. The entry retains the CDR3 DNA only, 45 bases that are in frame from base 1. V was cut back by 6 bases and J by 2 bases, leaving a gap of 18 bases between them. According to the germline V gene (reference sequence), CDR1 reads DFQATT and CDR2 reads SNEGSKA. To demonstrate the VDJtools post-analysis software, TCR beta repertoires were profiled from the peripheral blood of about 13 young patients with multiple sclerosis. The multiple sclerosis patients were children and adolescents ranging in age from about 6 to 16 years. This clonotype was seen only a few times. There is no known antigen for this receptor. No base-level quality is on record; no much larger clone is a single base apart. The protocol used for the library was PCR. Sequenced using an Illumina HiSeq 2500. To reduce PCR and sequencing biases, unique molecular identifiers were built into the TCR beta cDNA libraries. Every 1 to 10 million input T cells yielded about 500,000 cDNA molecules, meaning each molecule approximated one T cell. The patient libraries were prepared and sequenced with the same protocol used for the earlier healthy control dataset. Samples belonging to the same batch were prepared together, multiplexed and sequenced on a shared HiSeq lane. The paper's data handling went like this. Raw barcoded reads were processed with MIGEC, and single-read molecular identifier groups were discarded before consensus assembly and CDR3 extraction. Clonotype tables were post-analysed with VDJtools, and diversity was normalized by down-sampling all datasets to the smallest sample size. To correct batch-related cross-sample contamination, repertoire overlap clustering matched CDR3 amino acid sequences but not nucleotide sequences. The public sequencing data were trimmed at Q25 with fastp and processed into clonotypes with MiXCR by TCRdb, which kept only in-frame beta chains. A single entry per CDR3 protein holds the most common genes and DNA from its merged rows. TCRdb, rather than the study authors, made the V and J calls. The sample table contains approximately 260,000 distinct CDR3 sequences; only one count was recorded for 36% of them. The top ten hold around 4.7% of the sample.

The clonotype was recovered from a girl aged 5 to 17 with multiple sclerosis. The source material was blood. This chain joins TRBV20-1 to TRBJ2-3; a tentative D match to TRBD1 spans 6 bases. The nucleotide sequence is given as TGCAGTGCCACGAGGCCACAGGGATCCACAGATACGCAGTATTTT. Translated, it reads CSATRPQGSTDTQYF.